This note documents a single T cell receptor (beta chain) sequence. A Seattle source enrolled patients during active infection and followed them longitudinally. These data come from a study of blood T cell repertoires in COVID-19. The overall study: Samples of COVID-19 (acute and convalescent) were obtained from the United States, Italy and Spain. T cells, B-cell-depleted T cells, or PBMCs supplied cDNA or gDNA.

As handled by the study authors: The assay estimated nucleated cells by amplifying reference gene primers. Using immunoSEQ multiplex PCR, the repertoire was profiled, and TCRdb retains in-frame clones only, with some absent. D and trimming were read from the DNA, whereas the V and J calls and clone size are those reported in that table. The sample holds more than 300,000 clones; around 89% are singletons and the top ten take roughly 1%. The CDR3 runs 16 residues. Per germline, CDR1 LGHDT and CDR2 YNNKEL (reference sequence). The V end lost 0 bases, the J end lost 2 bases, and 12 bases lay between the germline ends.

The sequenced sample was peripheral blood. The sequence came from a woman aged 40 to 50 with COVID-19, enrolled during active disease. The chain employs TRBV3-1 (or the pseudogene TRBV3-2) and TRBJ2-3; TRBD1 might be the D (6 bases). The CDR3 sequence is CASSQEGHNPTDTQYF. DNA of the CDR3: TGTGCCAGCAGCCAAGAGGGACACAACCCCACAGATACGCAGTATTTT.